The 10 T cell receptor beta chains reported below all come from one sample, sequenced in a study of CXCR3-negative and CXCR3-positive naive CD8 T cells. Libraries were UMI-labeled 5' RACE TRB cDNA. After re-calling the 5' RACE reads, TCRdb lists one entry per CDR3 protein, DNA absent. In all, the sample yields tens of thousands of distinct CDR3 sequences. Sequenced material: memory CD8+ T cells from blood. These receptor sequences come from a human donor in good health. Some clones in this sample may be carry-over from other donors' samples.

This chain uses TRBV7-6 with TRBJ2-5. This CDR3 is 13 amino acids long. Germline CDR1 and CDR2: SGHVS and FNYEAQ. CDR3 loop: CASSPQVRETQYF.

The CDR3 sequence: CASSSGQPGVNSPLHF. This rearrangement joins TRBV7-8 to TRBJ1-6; TCRdb calls TRBD1, which cannot be checked without DNA. Germline CDR1 is SGHVS and CDR2 is FQNEAQ. The CDR3 consists of 16 residues.

This sequence joins TRBV10-3 and TRBJ2-3; TCRdb lists TRBD2, though no DNA is available to test this call. CDR1 and CDR2 (germline): ENHRY, SYGVKD. The CDR3 spans 19 residues. CDR3 region: CAISESLGLAGRGRYTQYF.

The chain has TRBV11-3 and TRBJ2-2; as DNA is missing, the TRBD1 call by TCRdb cannot be tested. The germline gives CDR1 SGHNT, CDR2 YENEEA. The CDR3 contains 18 residues. The chain's CDR3 is CASSLAPPGHPGSGELFF.

The CDR3 sequence is CASSPTLGGDSNTEAFF. The rearrangement joins TRBV4-3 to TRBJ1-1; TCRdb indicates TRBD1, and absent DNA this call remains unverified. The CDR3 runs 17 residues. The germline gives CDR1 LGHNA, CDR2 YSLEER.

The chain links TRBV5-6 to TRBJ2-5. Germline values: CDR1 SGHDT, CDR2 YYEEEE. The CDR3 has 13 amino acids. CDR3 protein: CASSRRTEETQYF.

The chain has TRBV7-9 and TRBJ1-1; TCRdb returns TRBD1, unconfirmable since there is no DNA. Germline V gene sequence: CDR1 SEHNR, CDR2 FQNEAQ (reference sequence). The CDR3 contains 14 residues. The CDR3: CASSAGFANTEAFF.

This chain links TRBV29-1 with TRBJ2-7; TCRdb proposes TRBD1, but this gene call is untestable without DNA. Germline CDR1 SQVTM, CDR2 ANQGSEA. This CDR3 has 13 amino acids. The CDR3 spells CSVEDPGSYEQYF.

The chain employs TRBV19 and TRBJ1-1. Germline V gene lookup returns CDR1 LNHDA and CDR2 SQIVND (reference sequence). This CDR3 has 14 amino acids. CDR3 in amino acids: CASSVYSGNTEAFF.

This chain links TRBV7-9 with TRBJ2-7; TCRdb calls TRBD1, which cannot be checked without DNA. The CDR3 contains 13 residues. Germline V gives CDR1 SEHNR, CDR2 FQNEAQ (reference sequence). The CDR3 sequence is CASSGTPSYEQYF.